A single sample gave rise to the 32 T cell receptor beta chains below, sequenced in a study of CD8 T cells in ankylosing spondylitis. A single record per CDR3 protein comes from TCRdb applying MiXCR to the 5' RACE reads. The repertoire holds more than 150,000 distinct CDR3 sequences, with about 13% as singletons. Material: blood, either unsorted or a sorted T cell fraction (not recorded which). The receptors shown here come from a male donor with ankylosing spondylitis or in good health (not recorded which).

This chain connects TRBV7-9 to TRBJ2-1; 8 bases agree with TRBD2. The CDR3 is 17 amino acids. V lost 0 bases, J lost 5 bases, and 9 bases stayed unmatched. Germline CDR1 SEHNR, CDR2 FQNEAQ (reference sequence). CDR3 amino acids: CASSLARPAGVDNEQFF. CDR3 coding DNA: TGTGCCAGCAGCTTAGCTCGGCCAGCGGGGGTGGACAATGAGCAGTTCTTC.

This clonotype was detected a few times. The chain recombines TRBV4-1 with TRBJ2-5, with D possibly TRBD2 on 6 matching bases. The germline gives CDR1 MGHRA, CDR2 YSYEKL. The length of the CDR3 is 15 residues. With 0 bases removed from V and 5 bases from J, the gap between germline ends came to 13 bases. CDR3 protein: CASSQDYRLAETQYF. CDR3 DNA: TGCGCCAGCAGCCAAGATTATCGGCTAGCGGAGACCCAGTACTTC.

In its sample, this clonotype was seen a few times. The gene calls are TRBV12-3 or TRBV12-4 and TRBJ2-7; 10 nucleotides match TRBD2. This CDR3 contains 15 residues. After removal of 6 bases from V and 4 bases from J, the junction contained 9 bases not matched to a gene. The chain's CDR3 is CASSLSGGPRYEQYF. CDR3 nucleotide sequence: TGTGCCAGCAGCCTTAGCGGGGGGCCACGTTACGAGCAGTACTTC.

There are a few counts of this clonotype. This chain uses TRBV4-1 with TRBJ2-3; a possible D gene is TRBD1 (5 bases). The CDR3 contains 16 residues. Germline CDR1 MGHRA, CDR2 YSYEKL. V lost 1 base, J lost 1 base, and 12 bases lay in between. CDR3 residues: CASSQGPGLGTDTQYF. DNA of the CDR3: TGCGCCAGCAGCCAAGGTCCAGGGCTTGGCACAGATACGCAGTATTTT.

A few counts support this clonotype. J is TRBJ2-7 and V is TRBV7-9; D is possibly TRBD1 or TRBD2 (5 bases each). The germline V gene has CDR1 SEHNR and CDR2 FQNEAQ (reference sequence). This CDR3 comprises 14 residues. V was clipped by 5 bases and J by 6 bases, with 17 bases between them. The CDR3 nucleotides read TGTGCCAGCAGCCACGAGGGGTTCCCGCGCGAGCAGTACTTC. Protein sequence: CASSHEGFPREQYF.

The chain recombines TRBV21-1 with TRBJ2-3; the tabulated D call, TRBD2, remains unverified against the DNA. TRBV21-1 is assigned pseudogene status. The CDR3 runs 18 residues. This CDR3 is CASSPQGTSGSSTDTQYF. The CDR3, as DNA: TGTGCCAGCAGCCCCCAGGGGACTAGCGGGAGCAGCACAGATACGCAGTATTTT.

The chain carries TRBV14 and TRBJ2-7; D is perhaps TRBD1 or TRBD2 (5 bases each). This CDR3 is 15 amino acids long. The V gene's germline CDR1 is SGHDN and CDR2 FVKESK. V shed 1 base and J shed 1 base, with 11 bases lying between them. In nucleotides, the CDR3 is TGTGCCAGCAGCCAAGGGCTGGGACCGTCCTACGAGCAGTACTTC. It translates to CASSQGLGPSYEQYF.

This clonotype was observed a few times. V and J are TRBV3-1 and TRBJ2-2; 9 bases map to TRBD2. V gave up 4 bases and J gave up 3 bases; unmatched junction bases: 15. In germline, CDR1 is LGHDT, CDR2 YNNKEL (reference sequence). CDR3 length: 19 residues. CDR3 sequence (DNA): TGTGCCAGCAGCCTTGGCCGAAAAGAGACTAGCGGTTACACCGGGGAGCTGTTTTTT. As protein: CASSLGRKETSGYTGELFF.

This chain links TRBV29-1 with TRBJ2-7; D remains ambiguous. Trimming pared 6 bases from V and 2 bases from J, leaving 11 bases between. This CDR3 comprises 12 residues. Looked up from germline, CDR1 is SQVTM and CDR2 is ANQGSEA. The CDR3 spells CSVADTTYEQYF. The DNA for the CDR3 is TGCAGCGTCGCAGACACCACCTACGAGCAGTACTTC.

The chain joins TRBV6-1 to TRBJ2-5; 10 nucleotides agree with TRBD2. Germline CDR1 MNHNS, CDR2 SASEGT. V gave up 2 bases and J gave up 5 bases; unmatched junction bases: 8. The CDR3 extends over 16 amino acids. The DNA of the CDR3 is TGTGCCAGCAGTGAACGAGCGGGAGGGGGCCGGGAGACCCAGTACTTC. Its protein is CASSERAGGGRETQYF.

The J gene is TRBJ2-7, the V gene TRBV6-6, with 8 positions matching TRBD1. Germline CDR1 reads MNHNY; CDR2 reads SVGAGI (reference sequence). The CDR3 consists of 13 residues. Unmatched junction bases numbered 5, after V lost 7 bases and J lost 3 bases. The CDR3 is CASTRDRLYEQYF. DNA for the CDR3: TGTGCCAGCACCCGGGACAGGCTCTACGAGCAGTACTTC.

This clonotype was observed a few times. V is TRBV20-1 and J is TRBJ2-5; weak D call: TRBD2 (6 bases). Germline V lookup: CDR1 DFQATT, CDR2 SNEGSKA (reference sequence). There are 13 residues in the CDR3. The V gene lost 6 bases and the J gene lost 5 bases, with 16 bases spanning the gap. Here the CDR3 DNA reads TGCAGTGCCGAAGTTTTAGCGGAGGAGACCCAGTACTTC. This sequence encodes CSAEVLAEETQYF.

This sequence joins TRBV14 and TRBJ2-1; TRBD2 aligns across 9 bases. Trimming removed 3 bases from V and 9 bases from J; junction bases left unmatched: 6. The V gene's germline CDR1 is SGHDN and CDR2 FVKESK. The CDR3 is 14 residues long. The CDR3: CASSQRRGGPEQFF. The DNA of the CDR3 is TGTGCCAGCAGCCAGAGGCGGGGGGGCCCTGAGCAGTTCTTC. The full variable domain, in which reference TRBV14 and TRBJ2-1 provide the parts outside the CDR3, is EAGVTQFPSHSVIEKGQTVTLRCDPISGHDNLYWYRRVMGKEIKFLLHFVKESKQDESGMPNNRFLAERTGGTYSTLKVQPAELEDSGVYFCASSQRRGGPEQFFGPGTRLTVL.

This clonotype was recorded a few times. The gene calls are TRBV5-5 and TRBJ2-7, with 7 bases lining up with TRBD1. The CDR3 totals 15 residues. The V gene's germline CDR1 is SGHKS and CDR2 YYEKEE (reference sequence). V lost 5 bases, J lost 3 bases, and 11 bases stayed unmatched. The CDR3 DNA is TGTGCCAGCAGTGAAGCCCGGGACAGTTACTACGAGCAGTACTTC. It encodes CASSEARDSYYEQYF.

The table lists this clonotype with a few counts. The chain joins TRBV24-1 to TRBJ2-3; 10 nucleotides match TRBD2. Trimming at V came to 2 bases and at J to 7 bases, leaving 2 bases not matched to a gene. The germline CDR1 and CDR2 sequences are KGHDR and SFDVKD. This CDR3 comprises 14 residues. The CDR3 bases are TGTGCCACCAGTGATTCTAGCGGGAGTAATACGCAGTATTTT. Amino acids: CATSDSSGSNTQYF.

The V gene is TRBV12-5, the J gene TRBJ2-7; 11 nucleotides align to TRBD2. This CDR3 spans 17 amino acids. Trimming cost V 3 bases and J 2 bases; bases outside gene matches: 9. From germline, CDR1 is LGHNT and CDR2 FRNRAP. CDR3 bases: TGTGCTAGTGGTTTCACCCCCGGGACTAGCGGCACCTACGAGCAGTACTTC. Translation: CASGFTPGTSGTYEQYF.

Many counts were recorded for this clonotype. The CDR3 DNA is TGTGCCAGCAGACCGCCGGGACTAGCGGCCGGGGAGCTGTTTTTT. The encoded protein is CASRPPGLAAGELFF. This chain joins TRBV12-3 or TRBV12-4 and TRBJ2-2; 11 bases match TRBD2. The J segment lost 6 bases and the V segment lost 6 bases, leaving 6 bases of the junction unmatched. This CDR3 has 15 residues.

The chain carries TRBV30 and TRBJ2-2; D gene unclear. The CDR3 spans 14 residues. Germline V gives CDR1 GTSNPN, CDR2 SVGIG (reference sequence). V shed 2 bases and J shed 1 base, with 8 bases lying between them. CDR3 residues: CAWSKTVNTGELFF. In nucleotides, the CDR3 is TGTGCCTGGAGTAAGACGGTGAACACCGGGGAGCTGTTTTTT.

This chain links TRBV4-2 with TRBJ1-6; TRBD1 aligns across 9 bases. The V gene end was trimmed by 3 bases and the J gene end by 11 bases; junction bases not matched to a gene: 11. The CDR3 spans 16 residues. Germline CDR1 LGHNA, CDR2 YNFKEQ. Here the CDR3 DNA reads TGTGCCAGCAGCCAGGATACAGGGGGCACTGGGCCACCCCTCCACTTT. Protein sequence: CASSQDTGGTGPPLHF.

This clonotype was seen only a few times. The chain combines TRBV6-6 with TRBJ2-3, with 7 bases fitting TRBD2. Germline CDR1 MNHNY, CDR2 SVGAGI (reference sequence). The CDR3 consists of 13 residues. The ends lost 6 bases at V and 1 base at J; junction bases unmatched: 1. CDR3 in amino acids: CASRGGGTDTQYF. Here the CDR3 DNA reads TGTGCCAGCAGGGGGGGGGGCACAGATACGCAGTATTTT.

In its sample, this clonotype was seen a few times. This chain joins TRBV7-9 and TRBJ1-2; maybe TRBD1 (5 bases). Germline CDR1 SEHNR, CDR2 FQNEAQ (reference sequence). CDR3 length: 15 amino acids. The ends were cut back, 7 bases at V and 4 bases at J, with 19 bases in the middle. CDR3 sequence: CASNGRGGPFYGYTF. The CDR3 coding sequence is TGTGCCAGCAACGGGAGGGGCGGGCCCTTCTATGGCTACACCTTC.

Relative to its sample, this clonotype is medium-sized. The CDR3 is CASSFGLAGGPKGGTGELFF. The CDR3 DNA is TGTGCCAGCAGTTTCGGACTAGCGGGGGGGCCTAAAGGGGGCACCGGGGAGCTGTTTTTT. The chain has TRBV12-3 or TRBV12-4 and TRBJ2-2; 15 nucleotides match TRBD2. The junction had 12 bases not matched to a gene; V was cut back by 3 bases and J by 4 bases. This CDR3 has 20 residues.

This clonotype came up many times. V usage is TRBV6-1 and J usage is TRBJ2-7; 7 nucleotides agree with TRBD1. The CDR3 runs 14 residues. J was trimmed by 0 bases and V by 7 bases; bases with no gene match: 6. CDR1 and CDR2 (germline): MNHNS, SASEGT. For the CDR3, the DNA is TGTGCCAGCAATCACAGGGACAGCTCCTACGAGCAGTACTTC. Translated: CASNHRDSSYEQYF.

This clonotype was counted many times. The chain joins TRBV12-3 or TRBV12-4 to TRBJ2-7, with D perhaps TRBD1 or TRBD2 (7 bases each). Trimming took off 5 bases at V and 1 base at J, with 12 bases between the two ends. The CDR3 spans 14 residues. As DNA, the CDR3 is TGTGCCAGCAGTACAGGGGAGGGATCCTACGAGCAGTACTTC. Protein sequence: CASSTGEGSYEQYF.

CDR3 coding DNA: TGCGCCAGCAGCCAAGATGGGGAGCAGTTCTTC. Protein: CASSQDGEQFF. The V and J genes are TRBV4-1 and TRBJ2-1; D call uncertain. Germline V gives CDR1 MGHRA, CDR2 YSYEKL. Trimming left V 0 bases short and J 10 bases short, with 4 bases between. The CDR3 is 11 amino acids.

The chain carries TRBV21-1 and TRBJ1-1. TRBV21-1 constitutes a pseudogene. The CDR3 is made up of 12 amino acids. CDR3 DNA sequence: TGTGCCAGCAGCGTCTCCACAGATGAAGCTTTCTTT. The encoded protein is CASSVSTDEAFF.

The chain recombines TRBV5-5 with TRBJ2-2; D is unresolved. Per germline, CDR1 SGHKS and CDR2 YYEKEE (reference sequence). The CDR3 has 15 residues. The V gene lost 4 bases and the J gene lost 6 bases, with 16 bases spanning the gap. CDR3: CASSPGLVGSGELFF. In nucleotides, the CDR3 is TGTGCCAGCAGCCCTGGGCTCGTAGGCTCCGGGGAGCTGTTTTTT. The variable domain in full, completed from reference TRBV5-5 and TRBJ2-2, reads DAGVTQSPTHLIKTRGQQVTLRCSPISGHKSVSWYQQVLGQGPQFIFQYYEKEERGRGNFPDRFSARQFPNYSSELNVNALLLGDSALYLCASSPGLVGSGELFFGEGSRLTVL.

The rearrangement uses TRBV7-9 and TRBJ2-6, with no clear D. Trimming removed 1 base at V and 1 base at J, with 11 bases between. The CDR3 is made up of 17 amino acids. Germline loops: CDR1 SEHNR, CDR2 FQNEAQ (reference sequence). CDR3 residues: CASSLGGWPSGANVLTF. In DNA form, the CDR3 reads TGTGCCAGCAGCTTAGGGGGATGGCCGTCTGGGGCCAACGTCCTGACTTTC.

This clonotype was found a few times. The chain recombines TRBV12-3 or TRBV12-4 with TRBJ2-7, with 7 bases matching TRBD1. J was trimmed by 6 bases and V by 1 base; bases with no gene match: 3. The CDR3 has 13 residues. The CDR3 bases are TGTGCCAGCAGTTTAGGACAGGGTGTCGAGCAGTACTTC. Protein product: CASSLGQGVEQYF.

There are a few counts of this clonotype. This chain joins TRBV2 and TRBJ2-1, with 7 bases aligning to TRBD2. Germline trimming cut 1 base from V and 6 bases from J; bases unmatched to any gene: 6. The length of the CDR3 is 15 residues. CDR1 is SNHLY and CDR2 is FYNNEI in the germline V gene. Here the CDR3 reads CASSEGREPSNEQFF. The CDR3 nucleotides are TGTGCCAGCAGTGAAGGGCGGGAGCCATCCAATGAGCAGTTCTTC.

The chain employs TRBV4-1 and TRBJ2-7; D unresolved. CDR1 and CDR2 (germline): MGHRA, YSYEKL. Trimming removed 1 base at V and 5 bases at J, with 15 bases between. The CDR3 is 15 amino acids. This CDR3 reads CASSQAGSESHEQYF. CDR3 nucleotides: TGCGCCAGCAGCCAAGCGGGCTCGGAGTCCCACGAGCAGTACTTC.

This clonotype was observed a handful of times. The chain is built from TRBV2 and TRBJ2-2; TRBD1 or TRBD2 may be the D gene (6 bases each). Trimming removed 4 bases from V and 3 bases from J, with 9 bases in between. The CDR3 is made up of 14 amino acids. Germline CDR1 reads SNHLY; CDR2 reads FYNNEI. CDR3 DNA sequence: TGTGCCAGCAGTGCCGGGGGCTACACCGGGGAGCTGTTTTTT. The encoded protein is CASSAGGYTGELFF.